A single sample is the source of the 29 T cell receptor beta chains below, sequenced in a study of T cells in localized non-small cell lung cancer. Data came from immunoSEQ multiplex PCR; TCRdb stores just in-frame clones and leaves some out. The sample holds 41,000 or so clones, around nine tenths seen once. This sample comprised peripheral blood, obtained before any cancer treatment. These receptors all stem from a female donor over 55 with stage I squamous cell lung carcinoma.

The rearrangement links TRBV7-3 to TRBJ2-1; D is uncertain. Germline V lookup: CDR1 SGHTA, CDR2 FQGTGA. Between the trimmed V and J ends, which lost 5 bases and 0 bases, there was a span of 11 bases. The CDR3 sequence is 15 residues long. CDR3 protein: CASSPSASSYNEQFF. The CDR3 DNA is TGTGCCAGCAGCCCAAGCGCGAGCTCCTACAATGAGCAGTTCTTC. Full variable domain (missing parts from reference TRBV7-3 and TRBJ2-1): GAGVSQTPSNKVTEKGKYVELRCDPISGHTALYWYRQSLGQGPEFLIYFQGTGAADDSGLPNDRFFAVRPEGSVSTLKIQRTERGDSAVYLCASSPSASSYNEQFFGPGTRLTVL.

The chain uses TRBV4-3 and TRBJ2-2, with unresolved D. V was shortened by 1 base and J by 3 bases, with 12 bases between the two germline ends. The germline gives CDR1 LGHNA, CDR2 YSLEER. The CDR3 extends over 16 amino acids. The CDR3 DNA reads as TGCGCCAGCAGCCAAGGGGTGCGGCCAGACACCGGGGAGCTGTTTTTT. The encoded protein is CASSQGVRPDTGELFF.

The chain combines TRBV6-5 with TRBJ2-1; 13 nucleotides match TRBD2. This CDR3 has 15 residues. V gave up 7 bases and J gave up 9 bases; unmatched junction bases: 9. Germline values: CDR1 MNHEY, CDR2 SVGAGI. CDR3 amino acids: CASTLLAGGPVEQFF. CDR3 DNA: TGTGCCAGCACCTTACTAGCGGGAGGGCCTGTTGAGCAGTTCTTC.

The chain carries TRBV5-4 and TRBJ1-5; no reliable D call. The CDR3 is 16 residues long. With 0 bases removed from V and 6 bases from J, the gap between germline ends came to 16 bases. The germline V gene encodes CDR1 SGHNT and CDR2 YYREEE (reference sequence). For the CDR3, the DNA is TGTGCCAGCAGCTTGGCGGCTGTCACGTCGGGTCAGCCCCAGCATTTT. Translation: CASSLAAVTSGQPQHF.

The chain has TRBV30 and TRBJ2-5; 10 bases map to TRBD1. The V gene end was trimmed by 5 bases and the J gene end by 0 bases; junction bases not matched to a gene: 3. Germline V gene data show CDR1 as GTSNPN and CDR2 as SVGIG (reference sequence). This CDR3 has 14 residues. In nucleotides, the CDR3 is TGTGCCTGGGACAGGGGGCGAGACCAAGAGACCCAGTACTTC. Protein: CAWDRGRDQETQYF. Combining the CDR3 with reference TRBV30 and TRBJ2-5 gives the whole variable domain SQTIHQWPATLVQPVGSPLSLECTVEGTSNPNLYWYRQAAGRGLQLLFYSVGIGQISSEVPQNLSASRPQDRQFILSSKKLLLSDSGFYLCAWDRGRDQETQYFGPGTRLLVL.

The genes are TRBV6-5 and TRBJ2-4; D is possibly TRBD1 (5 bases). The V gene lost 6 bases and the J gene lost 3 bases, with 15 bases spanning the gap. This CDR3 is built from 15 residues. Germline V lookup: CDR1 MNHEY, CDR2 SVGAGI. The CDR3 nucleotides are TGTGCCAGCAGGGCCGGGCTTAGGGGCAAAAACATTCAGTACTTC. Its protein is CASRAGLRGKNIQYF.

The V gene is TRBV11-2, the J gene TRBJ2-1; D is unclear. V was pared by 1 base and J by 1 base, with 8 bases between. CDR3 length equals 15 residues. Germline V gene lookup returns CDR1 SGHAT and CDR2 FQNNGV. The CDR3 sequence: CASSLGSVSYNEQFF. The CDR3 nucleotides read TGTGCCAGCAGCTTAGGGTCCGTTTCCTACAATGAGCAGTTCTTC.

This chain joins TRBV7-2 and TRBJ2-5; 12 bases agree with TRBD1. The germline V gene encodes CDR1 SGHTA and CDR2 FQGNSA. The length of the CDR3 is 15 residues. V was clipped by 5 bases and J by 5 bases; unmatched bases: 6. The DNA for the CDR3 is TGTGCCAGCAGCCCTGGGACAGGGGGCGGGGAGACCCAGTACTTC. This codes for CASSPGTGGGETQYF.

In DNA form, the CDR3 reads TGCGCCAGCAGCCAAGAGGCGGGACGGCGATTAAGTGAGCAGTACTTC. Translation gives CASSQEAGRRLSEQYF. J is TRBJ2-7 and V is TRBV4-1; D perhaps matches TRBD2 (6 bases). Germline CDR1 and CDR2: MGHRA and YSYEKL. With 0 bases removed from V and 7 bases from J, the gap between germline ends came to 19 bases. The CDR3 totals 16 residues.

This chain joins TRBV15 and TRBJ2-5; tentative D call: TRBD1 (5 bases). Trimming shortened V by 0 bases and J by 7 bases, and 15 bases separated the two germline ends. Germline V gives CDR1 LNHNV, CDR2 YYDKDF (reference sequence). This CDR3 comprises 15 residues. The CDR3 nucleotides read TGTGCCACCAGCAGAGATGGGGCCCGAAAGGGGACCCAGTACTTC. It is translated as CATSRDGARKGTQYF.

The chain couples TRBV7-2 to TRBJ2-1; D uncertain. Per germline, CDR1 SGHTA and CDR2 FQGNSA. Trimming pared 3 bases from V and 1 base from J, leaving 22 bases between. The CDR3 runs to 19 residues. CDR3: CASSFLYFSRSPSYNEQFF. The CDR3 DNA sequence: TGTGCCAGCAGCTTTCTATATTTCTCGAGGTCGCCATCCTACAATGAGCAGTTCTTC.

The V and J genes are TRBV18 and TRBJ2-3; TRBD1 matches at 7 bases. The germline V gene has CDR1 KGHSH and CDR2 LQKENI. Germline trimming cut 1 base from V and 0 bases from J; bases unmatched to any gene: 7. This CDR3 is built from 17 residues. DNA of the CDR3: TGTGCCAGCTCACCACAGGGGGCTCGTGCTAGCACAGATACGCAGTATTTT. Encoded protein: CASSPQGARASTDTQYF. Looking up the rest from reference TRBV18 and TRBJ2-3 gives the full variable domain: NAGVMQNPRHLVRRRGQEARLRCSPMKGHSHVYWYRQLPEEGLKFMVYLQKENIIDESGMPKERFSAEFPKEGPSILRIQQVVRGDSAAYFCASSPQGARASTDTQYFGPGTRLTVL.

J is TRBJ2-5 and V is TRBV7-2, with D perhaps matching TRBD2 (5 bases). Germline-derived CDR1 and CDR2 are SGHTA and FQGNSA. With 3 bases removed from V and 4 bases from J, the gap between germline ends came to 15 bases. The CDR3 runs 15 residues. CDR3 nucleotide sequence: TGTGCCAGCAGCTTGGGGTCCGTGAGGGCAGAGACCCAGTACTTC. This sequence encodes CASSLGSVRAETQYF.

This clone occurred once. The chain uses TRBV5-8 and TRBJ1-1; D is ambiguous. CDR3 size: 13 residues. Deletions cut 0 bases from V and 6 bases from J, with 9 bases between. Germline CDR1 is SGHTS and CDR2 is YDEGEE. CDR3 DNA sequence: TGTGCCAGCAGCTTGGCGTCCAGTCCTGAAGCTTTCTTT. Translated: CASSLASSPEAFF.

V is TRBV30 and J is TRBJ1-2; 7 positions agree with TRBD1. The CDR3 covers 12 residues. Germline-derived CDR1 and CDR2 are GTSNPN and SVGIG (reference sequence). The trim removed 5 bases at V and 7 bases at J, leaving 7 bases unmatched. CDR3 residues: CAWGKGAAGYTF. CDR3 in DNA: TGTGCCTGGGGTAAGGGGGCTGCTGGCTACACCTTC.

Here the CDR3 reads CASRGGRLTDTQYF. CDR3 nucleotides: TGTGCCAGCAGGGGGGGACGGTTAACAGATACGCAGTATTTT. V is TRBV2 and J is TRBJ2-3, with a possible D match to TRBD2 (6 bases). This CDR3 region has 14 residues. Germline-derived CDR1 and CDR2 are SNHLY and FYNNEI. Trimming took 6 bases from V and 3 from J, leaving 13 bases between them.

The chain combines TRBV6-5 with TRBJ1-5; TRBD1 agrees at 8 bases. The germline gives CDR1 MNHEY, CDR2 SVGAGI. The CDR3 loop spans 14 amino acids. Trimming at V came to 6 bases and at J to 6 bases, leaving 7 bases not matched to a gene. The CDR3 DNA is TGTGCCAGCAGGCCGACAGGGGCTGGTCAGCCCCAGCATTTT. It codes for CASRPTGAGQPQHF.

V gene TRBV27 combines with J gene TRBJ2-3; TRBD2 matches at 14 bases. The germline CDR1 and CDR2 sequences are MNHEY and SMNVEV (reference sequence). This CDR3 comprises 20 residues. V trimming: 0 bases; J trimming: 0 bases; junction bases outside the gene matches: 8. Here the CDR3 DNA reads TGTGCCAGCAGTTTATCGTGCGGGACTAGCGGGAGCTTAAGCACAGATACGCAGTATTTT. It is translated as CASSLSCGTSGSLSTDTQYF.

The J gene is TRBJ2-1, the V gene TRBV11-1, with TRBD2 as a possible D gene (5 bases). The germline V gene has CDR1 SGHAT and CDR2 FQDESV (reference sequence). V was clipped by 4 bases and J by 0 bases, with 10 bases between them. The CDR3 has 15 residues. The CDR3 DNA is TGTGCCAGCAGCTCCCGGAGGCCCTCCTACAATGAGCAGTTCTTC. Protein product: CASSSRRPSYNEQFF. Combining the CDR3 with reference TRBV11-1 and TRBJ2-1 gives the whole variable domain EAEVAQSPRYKITEKSQAVAFWCDPISGHATLYWYRQILGQGPELLVQFQDESVVDDSQLPKDRFSAERLKGVDSTLKIQPAELGDSAMYLCASSSRRPSYNEQFFGPGTRLTVL.

The chain couples TRBV5-3 to TRBJ2-1, with D possibly being TRBD1 or TRBD2 (5 bases each). TRBV5-3 is noted as an ORF with a role that remains uncertain. Trimming pared 1 base from V and 5 bases from J, leaving 13 bases between. The CDR3 spans 15 residues. CDR3 sequence reads: CARSLRGRTHNEQFF. As DNA, the CDR3 is TGTGCCAGAAGCTTGAGGGGACGGACCCACAATGAGCAGTTCTTC.

The chain is built from TRBV6-5 and TRBJ2-1, with D possibly being TRBD2 (6 bases). This CDR3 contains 14 residues. Trimming took 8 bases from V and 6 from J, leaving 17 bases between them. Looked up from germline, CDR1 is MNHEY and CDR2 is SVGAGI. The CDR3 DNA is TGTGCCAGCGGTGGGGGGAAGCGCCTCAATGAGCAGTTCTTC. It encodes CASGGGKRLNEQFF.

This clone turned up a few times. CDR3 residues: CASSLGGRIYEQYF. The CDR3, as DNA: TGTGCCAGCAGCTTAGGCGGGAGAATCTACGAGCAGTACTTC. The chain joins TRBV11-1 to TRBJ2-7; 7 bases are shared with TRBD2. Germline CDR1 and CDR2: SGHAT and FQDESV (reference sequence). The CDR3 extends over 14 amino acids. The ends lost 1 base at V and 3 bases at J; junction bases unmatched: 3.

This chain connects TRBV6-5 to TRBJ1-2; D is uncertain. Deletions cut 6 bases from V and 6 bases from J, with 17 bases between. Germline CDR1 reads MNHEY; CDR2 reads SVGAGI. CDR3 length equals 14 residues. The CDR3 DNA follows: TGTGCCAGCAGACTACTTCGTAAGTGGCATGGCTACACCTTC. Translation gives CASRLLRKWHGYTF.

The chain joins TRBV7-2 to TRBJ2-6; 8 bases are a match to TRBD1. There are 15 residues in the CDR3. Germline lookup yields CDR1 SGHTA and CDR2 FQGNSA. V was pared by 3 bases and J by 2 bases, with 0 bases of the junction left unmatched. Here the CDR3 DNA reads TGTGCCAGCAGCTTGGACAGGGCTGGGGCCAACGTCCTGACTTTC. This sequence encodes CASSLDRAGANVLTF. The full variable domain, with the rest looked up from reference TRBV7-2 and TRBJ2-6, is GAGVSQSPSNKVTEKGKDVELRCDPISGHTALYWYRQSLGQGLEFLIYFQGNSAPDKSGLPSDRFSAERTGGSVSTLTIQRTQQEDSAVYLCASSLDRAGANVLTFGAGSRLTVL.

V usage is TRBV7-6 and J usage is TRBJ2-7, with 9 bases lining up with TRBD1. The CDR3 is 13 residues long. Germline V lookup: CDR1 SGHVS, CDR2 FNYEAQ. J lost 7 bases, V lost 6 bases, and 7 bases had no gene match. The CDR3: CASRSTGGWEQYF. The CDR3 DNA sequence: TGTGCCAGCAGGTCGACAGGGGGATGGGAGCAGTACTTC.

The V and J genes are TRBV7-6 and TRBJ1-4, with D tentatively TRBD1 (5 bases). In germline, CDR1 is SGHVS, CDR2 FNYEAQ. The CDR3 sequence is 15 residues long. V was cut by 2 bases and J by 4 bases, with 11 bases left in between. CDR3 DNA: TGTGCCAGCAGCTTAACGATAAGGGGTAATGAAAAACTGTTTTTT. Protein product: CASSLTIRGNEKLFF.

V is TRBV5-4 and J is TRBJ2-3, with TRBD2 identical over 11 bases. V trimming: 4 bases; J trimming: 0 bases; junction bases outside the gene matches: 4. CDR3 length: 16 amino acids. In germline, CDR1 is SGHNT, CDR2 YYREEE (reference sequence). The CDR3 reads CASSTGTSGSTDTQYF. DNA of the CDR3: TGTGCCAGCAGCACAGGGACTAGCGGAAGCACAGATACGCAGTATTTT.

V and J are TRBV5-5 and TRBJ1-5; D is uncertain. Per germline, CDR1 SGHKS and CDR2 YYEKEE (reference sequence). The CDR3 is made up of 14 amino acids. V lost 1 base and J lost 0, with 5 bases in between. CDR3 DNA: TGTGCCAGCAGCTTGTTGGATAGCAATCAGCCCCAGCATTTT. Protein: CASSLLDSNQPQHF.

V and J are TRBV4-3 and TRBJ1-2; TRBD1 matches 10 bases. Germline values: CDR1 LGHNA, CDR2 YSLEER. The CDR3 has 14 residues. The V and J ends lost 1 base and 6 bases, in that order; junction bases with no gene match: 2. CDR3 DNA: TGCGCCAGCAGCCAAGCGGGGACAGGGGATGGCTACACCTTC. It specifies CASSQAGTGDGYTF.